The 8 T cell receptor beta chains presented below share a single source sample, sequenced in a study of blood T cells in healthy people across ages. Using a J-beta primer mix together with a sample-barcoded 5' primer, a second PCR was run for roughly 6 to 11 cycles. TCRdb processed the 5' RACE reads anew with MiXCR; each CDR3 protein has one entry. The table has about 1.4 million distinct CDR3 sequences, 59% seen once. Sequenced material: blood. These receptors were obtained from a man between 18 and 29 years old in good health.

V gene TRBV27 combines with J gene TRBJ1-6, with D possibly TRBD1 on 5 matching bases. Germline CDR1 is MNHEY and CDR2 is SMNVEV (reference sequence). The CDR3 has 15 residues. V was shortened by 0 bases and J by 4 bases, with 7 bases between the two germline ends. The CDR3 DNA is TGTGCCAGCAGTTTATCAGGGGCTTATAATTCACCCCTCCACTTT. Translated, it gives CASSLSGAYNSPLHF.

With regard to this clonotype: An end of the junction does not agree with germline; a read error may underlie this. J is TRBJ2-1 and V is TRBV29-1; the D gene is possibly TRBD1 (5 bases). The germline gives CDR1 SQVTM, CDR2 ANQGSEA. The CDR3 totals 13 residues. CDR3 protein: CSVDRQSYNERFF. CDR3 DNA sequence: TGCAGCGTTGATAGACAGTCCTACAATGAGCGGTTCTTC.

The chain employs TRBV7-8 and TRBJ2-1, with D possibly TRBD2 on 6 matching bases. V lost 0 bases to trimming and J lost 8 bases, with 23 bases between them. CDR1 is SGHVS and CDR2 is FQNEAQ in the germline V gene. This CDR3 is 18 amino acids long. CDR3 amino acids: CASSLALPLREHGDEQFF. CDR3 DNA: TGTGCCAGCAGCTTAGCGCTTCCTCTGCGGGAACACGGGGATGAGCAGTTCTTC.

V and J are TRBV4-3 and TRBJ1-2; TRBD1 matches at 7 bases. Germline V gene data show CDR1 as LGHNA and CDR2 as YSLEER. V was clipped by 1 base and J by 6 bases; unmatched bases: 11. The length of the CDR3 is 16 residues. The CDR3 reads CASSQVRQGPTDGYTF. CDR3 DNA: TGCGCCAGCAGCCAAGTCCGACAGGGACCTACGGATGGCTACACCTTC.

This rearrangement joins TRBV13 to TRBJ1-1; no reliable D call. The CDR3 length is 13 residues. Per the germline V gene, CDR1 is PRHDT and CDR2 is FYEKMQ (reference sequence). V was pared by 5 bases and J by 0 bases, with 7 bases between. CDR3 DNA: TGTGCCAGCAGCCCCCGGCTGAACACTGAAGCTTTCTTT. It is translated as CASSPRLNTEAFF. The full variable domain, its missing parts supplied by reference TRBV13 and TRBJ1-1, is AAGVIQSPRHLIKEKRETATLKCYPIPRHDTVYWYQQGPGQDPQFLISFYEKMQSDKGSIPDRFSAQQFSDYHSELNMSSLELGDSALYFCASSPRLNTEAFFGQGTRLTVV.

On this clonotype: The germline gene is not matched at one end of the junction; a read error may be the cause. The J gene is TRBJ2-3, the V gene TRBV10-3, with D perhaps TRBD1 or TRBD2 (5 bases each). The CDR3 contains 15 residues. CDR1 and CDR2 (germline): ENHRY, SYGVKD. The CDR3 is CAITGTARSTGTQYF. The CDR3 DNA is TGTGCCATCACTGGGACGGCCCGGAGCACAGGTACGCAGTATTTT.

This sequence joins TRBV2 and TRBJ2-3; D gene uncertain. The CDR3 has 13 amino acids. Germline CDR1 is SNHLY and CDR2 is FYNNEI. V was clipped by 3 bases and J by 2 bases, with 6 bases between them. CDR3 protein: CASSDGITDTQYF. The CDR3 nucleotides read TGTGCCAGCAGTGATGGGATCACAGATACGCAGTATTTT.

J is TRBJ1-1 and V is TRBV27; no definite D call. The germline CDR1 and CDR2 sequences are MNHEY and SMNVEV (reference sequence). Trimming cost V 3 bases and J 0 bases, with 17 bases left between them. This CDR3 region has 17 residues. CDR3 region: CASSFLRAAGVNTEAFF. As DNA, the CDR3 is TGTGCCAGCAGTTTTCTTAGGGCCGCCGGAGTGAACACTGAAGCTTTCTTT.